This TCR beta chain comes out of a study of T cells expressing NK-cell markers. The germline gives CDR1 MGHRA, CDR2 YSYEKL. The CDR3 length is 15 residues. Following a re-call of the 5' RACE reads, TCRdb has one entry per CDR3 protein and lacks DNA. This table holds fewer than 400,000 distinct CDR3 sequences. The source is a woman in her forties or fifties in good health. This chain links TRBV4-1 with TRBJ2-1; checking the TCRdb D call of TRBD2 is not possible without DNA. The sample taken for sequencing was blood T cells: a sorted CD56 or NKG2C T cell subset, CD4+ or CD8+ T cells, or bulk PBMC T cells (not recorded which). CDR3 residues: CASSHPLSSGREQFF.